A single sample gave rise to the 23 T cell receptor beta chains below, sequenced in a study of blood T cell repertoires in COVID-19. Measured with immunoSEQ multiplex PCR; TCRdb has only the in-frame clones, and not every one. The data hold 130,000 to 150,000 clones, with about 89% observed a single time. Sequencing was performed on PBMCs or T cells enriched from blood (not recorded which). Receptor source: a man aged 55 to 69 who had recovered from COVID-19.

J is TRBJ1-1 and V is TRBV3-1 (or the pseudogene TRBV3-2); D remains unclear. V gave up 1 base and J gave up 0 bases, with 6 bases separating them. The CDR3 spans 14 residues. The V gene's germline CDR1 is LGHDT and CDR2 YNNKEL (reference sequence). CDR3: CASSQAQVNTEAFF. The CDR3 nucleotides read TGTGCCAGCAGCCAAGCTCAGGTGAACACTGAAGCTTTCTTT.

Comments on this clone: This sample includes further DNA sequences coding for the same CDR3. DNA of the CDR3: TGCGCCAGCAGCTTGACAGGGCCCTACGAGCAGTACTTC. Residues: CASSLTGPYEQYF. The chain employs TRBV5-1 and TRBJ2-7, with a tentative D call TRBD1 (6 bases). Germline values: CDR1 SGHRS, CDR2 YFSETQ. The CDR3 has 13 amino acids. V dropped 1 base and J dropped 2 bases, with 7 bases sitting between them.

This rearrangement joins TRBV9 to TRBJ1-4; TRBD1 is a possible D gene (6 bases). V shed 4 bases and J shed 0 bases, with 16 bases lying between them. Germline CDR1 SGDLS, CDR2 YYNGEE. The CDR3 length is 17 residues. The CDR3 DNA is TGTGCCAGCAGCCTCGGGCGGGGGCTGGCAACTAATGAAAAACTGTTTTTT. Amino acids: CASSLGRGLATNEKLFF.

The rearrangement links TRBV21-1 to TRBJ2-7; TRBD1, the table's D call, was not compared with the DNA. TRBV21-1 constitutes a pseudogene. The CDR3 has 19 residues. Here the CDR3 DNA reads TGTGCCAGCAGCAGAGGGGACAGGGCCTTTCAGGGGTTGCCCTACGAGCAGTACTTC. As protein: CASSRGDRAFQGLPYEQYF.

This chain links TRBV28 with TRBJ1-1, with 9 bases lining up with TRBD1. J gave up 4 bases and V 6 bases, and 3 bases lay outside the gene matches. Germline V gene lookup returns CDR1 MDHEN and CDR2 SYDVKM. The CDR3 has 13 residues. For the CDR3, the DNA is TGTGCCAGCAGGGGACAGGGAGCCACTGAAGCTTTCTTT. Its protein product is CASRGQGATEAFF.

The chain is built from TRBV7-3 and TRBJ2-2; D not certain. CDR1 SGHTA and CDR2 FQGTGA come from the germline V gene. Trimming pared 2 bases from V and 3 bases from J, leaving 7 bases between. This CDR3 spans 14 amino acids. CDR3 DNA: TGTGCCAGCAGCTTAGAGGTGGACACCGGGGAGCTGTTTTTT. It specifies CASSLEVDTGELFF.

The rearrangement links TRBV5-1 to TRBJ2-7, with D maybe TRBD1 (5 bases). CDR3 length: 16 amino acids. Germline assignment: CDR1 SGHRS and CDR2 YFSETQ. The ends were cut back, 0 bases at V and 2 bases at J, with 15 bases in the middle. CDR3 DNA: TGCGCCAGCAGCTTGGATGGGGCAGCCTCCACCTACGAGCAGTACTTC. It yields the protein CASSLDGAASTYEQYF.

The V call is TRBV4-2, the J call TRBJ1-4; D perhaps matches TRBD1 (6 bases). There are 14 residues in the CDR3. Trimming pared 3 bases from V and 2 bases from J, leaving 7 bases between. CDR1 and CDR2 (germline): LGHNA, YNFKEQ. The CDR3 protein is CASSQDSTNEKLFF. DNA for the CDR3: TGTGCCAGCAGCCAGGACAGCACTAATGAAAAACTGTTTTTT.

J is TRBJ1-3 and V is TRBV6-5; the match to TRBD1 covers 7 bases. Germline lookup yields CDR1 MNHEY and CDR2 SVGAGI. V gave up 2 bases and J gave up 0 bases; unmatched junction bases: 1. The CDR3 sequence is 15 residues long. The CDR3 is CASSYGDSSGNTIYF. Written as DNA, the CDR3 is TGTGCCAGCAGTTACGGGGACAGCTCTGGAAACACCATATATTTT.

V usage is TRBV3-1 (or the pseudogene TRBV3-2) and J usage is TRBJ1-2; D remains ambiguous. Looked up from germline, CDR1 is LGHDT and CDR2 is YNNKEL (reference sequence). The length of the CDR3 is 15 residues. Trimming shortened V by 2 bases and J by 4 bases, and 14 bases separated the two germline ends. The CDR3 DNA reads as TGTGCCAGCAGCCAAACTAGTGTTTCCCTCTATGGCTACACCTTC. This codes for CASSQTSVSLYGYTF.

In its sample, this clone was seen once. The J gene is TRBJ2-3, the V gene TRBV5-1, with D perhaps matching TRBD1 (6 bases). From germline, CDR1 is SGHRS and CDR2 YFSETQ. CDR3 size: 15 residues. V was trimmed by 1 base and J by 6 bases, leaving 15 bases between them. Here the CDR3 reads CASSLIGGGSDTQYF. CDR3 coding DNA: TGCGCCAGCAGCTTGATAGGGGGTGGGTCGGATACGCAGTATTTT.

V is TRBV7-7 and J is TRBJ2-2, with 13 bases matching TRBD2. The ends lost 5 bases at V and 6 bases at J; junction bases unmatched: 9. The CDR3 sequence is 17 residues long. The germline V gene has CDR1 SSHAT and CDR2 FNYEAQ (reference sequence). The CDR3 loop reads CASSRGLAGPGSGELFF. CDR3 coding DNA: TGTGCCAGCAGCCGGGGACTAGCGGGGCCGGGGTCCGGGGAGCTGTTTTTT.

This chain uses TRBV19 with TRBJ2-7; TRBD2 matches at 9 bases. The J segment lost 2 bases and the V segment lost 4 bases, leaving 9 bases of the junction unmatched. CDR1 and CDR2 (germline): LNHDA, SQIVND (reference sequence). This CDR3 is 16 amino acids long. This CDR3 reads CASSTPGLAEPYEQYF. In nucleotides, the CDR3 is TGTGCCAGTAGTACTCCGGGACTAGCAGAACCCTACGAGCAGTACTTC.

The rearrangement joins TRBV5-1 to TRBJ1-1; the D gene is possibly TRBD1 (5 bases). This CDR3 has 13 residues. Per germline, CDR1 SGHRS and CDR2 YFSETQ. Trimming took 4 bases from V and 4 from J, leaving 11 bases between them. Written as DNA, the CDR3 is TGCGCCAGCAGCGGAGGGGTAGGCACTGAAGCTTTCTTT. As protein: CASSGGVGTEAFF.

The chain has TRBV2 and TRBJ1-5; D remains unclear. The V end was cut by 7 bases, the J end by 0 bases, with 10 bases between. CDR3 size: 14 residues. Germline V lookup: CDR1 SNHLY, CDR2 FYNNEI. CDR3 sequence reads: CASTGLASNQPQHF. CDR3 coding DNA: TGTGCCAGCACCGGTTTAGCTAGCAATCAGCCCCAGCATTTT.

The chain is built from TRBV29-1 and TRBJ1-1; perhaps TRBD1 as D (6 bases). V lost 6 bases and J lost 0, with 14 bases in between. Germline V gene data show CDR1 as SQVTM and CDR2 as ANQGSEA. This CDR3 region has 14 residues. For the CDR3, the DNA is TGCAGCGTGAGGCGGACAGTAATGAACACTGAAGCTTTCTTT. Its protein is CSVRRTVMNTEAFF.

The J gene is TRBJ2-2, the V gene TRBV19; 9 bases map to TRBD2. The CDR3 covers 16 residues. Germline CDR1 is LNHDA and CDR2 is SQIVND (reference sequence). V trimming: 2 bases; J trimming: 6 bases; junction bases outside the gene matches: 7. CDR3 in amino acids: CASSIRPSGDSGELFF. The CDR3 DNA follows: TGTGCCAGTAGTATAAGGCCTAGCGGGGACTCCGGGGAGCTGTTTTTT. Combining the CDR3 with reference TRBV19 and TRBJ2-2 gives the whole variable domain DGGITQSPKYLFRKEGQNVTLSCEQNLNHDAMYWYRQDPGQGLRLIYYSQIVNDFQKGDIAEGYSVSREKKESFPLTVTSAQKNPTAFYLCASSIRPSGDSGELFFGEGSRLTVL.

V usage is TRBV15 and J usage is TRBJ2-7, with D maybe TRBD2 (6 bases). This CDR3 contains 18 residues. Per germline, CDR1 LNHNV and CDR2 YYDKDF (reference sequence). Trimming pared 1 base from V and 0 bases from J, leaving 19 bases between. The CDR3 DNA follows: TGTGCCACCAGCAGAGGAGGGGCACTAGCCGTAAGCTCCTACGAGCAGTACTTC. Its protein product is CATSRGGALAVSSYEQYF.

This clone was detected only a few times. The rearrangement uses TRBV5-1 and TRBJ2-3; 7 nucleotides align to TRBD2. CDR1 and CDR2 (germline): SGHRS, YFSETQ. V shed 4 bases and J 5 bases; nucleotides not matched to a gene: 7. CDR3 length: 14 residues. CDR3 region: CASSDGTTGDTQYF. The CDR3 nucleotides are TGCGCCAGCAGCGACGGGACTACGGGAGATACGCAGTATTTT.

The chain is built from TRBV19 and TRBJ1-2, with 7 bases fitting TRBD1. The germline CDR1 and CDR2 sequences are LNHDA and SQIVND (reference sequence). Trimming cost V 11 bases and J 12 bases; bases outside gene matches: 15. The CDR3 is 12 amino acids. The CDR3 spells CASSDRVTGDTF. The CDR3 bases are TGTGCCTCCAGTGACAGGGTGACTGGGGACACCTTC.

This chain joins TRBV28 and TRBJ2-7; the match to TRBD2 covers 12 bases. The CDR3 spans 16 residues. Trimming cost V 5 bases and J 2 bases; bases outside gene matches: 7. The V gene's germline CDR1 is MDHEN and CDR2 SYDVKM. The CDR3 region has the DNA TGTGCCAGCAGTCTTACCGGACTAGCGGGGACCTACGAGCAGTACTTC. Its translation: CASSLTGLAGTYEQYF.

The J gene is TRBJ2-7, the V gene TRBV19; TRBD2 is a possible D gene (5 bases). CDR1 is LNHDA, CDR2 SQIVND, per germline (reference sequence). Trimming took off 5 bases at V and 6 bases at J, with 17 bases between the two ends. The CDR3 has 14 amino acids. Here the CDR3 DNA reads TGTGCCAGTAGTTACGGGGATTATGTAGGCGAGCAGTACTTC. It translates to CASSYGDYVGEQYF.

This clone was recorded only once. The chain is built from TRBV2 and TRBJ1-2; a possible D gene is TRBD1 (6 bases). Germline values: CDR1 SNHLY, CDR2 FYNNEI. CDR3 length: 14 amino acids. Trimming took off 8 bases at V and 4 bases at J, with 17 bases between the two ends. In nucleotides, the CDR3 is TGTGCCAGCTCGAGACAGGTTAACCTCTATGGCTACACCTTC. Translation gives CASSRQVNLYGYTF.